The TCR beta chain under discussion was sequenced for a study of blood T cells in healthy people across ages. A second about 7 to 11 cycle PCR used barcoded and J-beta primers. CDR3-containing paired-end reads numbered at least 2.5 million in each sample. One entry per CDR3 protein, called by TCRdb with MiXCR from the 5' RACE reads. The data contain some 1.7 million distinct CDR3 sequences, about 28% of them singletons. V was pared by 3 bases and J by 4 bases, with 7 bases of the junction left unmatched. Germline V lookup: CDR1 DFQATT, CDR2 SNEGSKA (reference sequence). The CDR3 loop spans 14 amino acids.

Source material: blood. The sequence was obtained from a woman in her twenties or thirties in good health. The rearrangement uses TRBV20-1 and TRBJ1-1; TRBD1 agrees at 8 bases. The CDR3, as DNA: TGCAGTGCTAGGGGACGAACAGGGGGCACTGAAGCTTTCTTT. It translates to CSARGRTGGTEAFF.